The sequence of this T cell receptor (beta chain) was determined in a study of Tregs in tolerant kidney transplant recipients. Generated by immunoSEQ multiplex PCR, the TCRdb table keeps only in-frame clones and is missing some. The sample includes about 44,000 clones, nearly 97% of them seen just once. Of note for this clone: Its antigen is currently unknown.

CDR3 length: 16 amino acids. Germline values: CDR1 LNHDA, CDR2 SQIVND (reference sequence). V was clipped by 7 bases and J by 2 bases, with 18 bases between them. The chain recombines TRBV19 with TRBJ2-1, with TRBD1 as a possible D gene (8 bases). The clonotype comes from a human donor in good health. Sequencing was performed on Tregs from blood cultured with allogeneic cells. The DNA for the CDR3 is TGTGCCAGTACTAGGACAGCGGGACAGGCCTACAATGAGCAGTTCTTC. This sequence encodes CASTRTAGQAYNEQFF.